Listed below are T cell receptor beta chains from one sample, sequenced in a study of cytomegalovirus exposure and HLA in healthy donors. TCRdb's table, derived via immunoSEQ multiplex PCR, lists solely in-frame clones and lacks some. This sample has 100,000 to 120,000 clones, with 75% to 80% found just once. Sequences were obtained from PBMCs. The source is a woman in her 30s in good health and CMV-seronegative. Each CDR3 is given with its conserved first and last residue. The D gene is left open where the match is weak. Clone size is given for some rows only: seen once, a few or many times, or a class if the clone is expanded.

V gene	D gene	J gene	clone size	CDR3 DNA	CDR3 protein
TRBV5-1	TRBD1	TRBJ2-1	NA	TGCGCCAGCAGCTTGGAAATTACAGGGGGCGCGGACAATGAGCAGTTCTTC	CASSLEITGGADNEQFF
TRBV30	NA	TRBJ1-2	NA	TGTGCCTGGAGCGGACTGTATGGCTACACCTTC	CAWSGLYGYTF
TRBV7-8	TRBD2	TRBJ2-7	once	TGTGCCAGCAGCCCCAATTCTGGGACTAGCTCCTACGAGCAGTACTTC	CASSPNSGTSSYEQYF
TRBV19	NA	TRBJ2-3	NA	TGTGCCAGTGAGATCGCAGATACGCAGTATTTT	CASEIADTQYF
TRBV9	NA	TRBJ1-1	NA	TGTGCCAGCAGCGTAGGGCGGGATATAAACGAAGCTTTCTTT	CASSVGRDINEAFF
TRBV5-3	NA	TRBJ2-1	NA	TGTGCCAGACGAACCGGACACTGGAATGAGCAGTTCTTC	CARRTGHWNEQFF
TRBV5-1	TRBD1	TRBJ2-5	NA	TGCGCCAGCAGCTTCAGGGGACAGGGGGCAGGTGAGACCCAGTACTTC	CASSFRGQGAGETQYF
TRBV4-1	TRBD1	TRBJ1-6	once	TGCGCCAGCAGCCAAGTACAGGGGATCTCACCCCTCCACTTT	CASSQVQGISPLHF
TRBV7-6	TRBD1	TRBJ2-5	NA	TGTGCCAGCAGCGCCCCGACAGGGGCAGGGGAGACCCAGTACTTC	CASSAPTGAGETQYF
TRBV5-4	NA	TRBJ2-1	NA	TGTGCCAGCAGCTTGGTACTAAATGAGCAGTTCTTC	CASSLVLNEQFF
TRBV30	NA	TRBJ2-1	NA	TGTGCCTGGAGTGTACTCGTCGGTGAGCAGTTCTTC	CAWSVLVGEQFF
TRBV4-3	TRBD1	TRBJ1-1	NA	TGCGCCAGCAGCCACGAAGGACAGGGGGTAAAAGAAGCTTTCTTT	CASSHEGQGVKEAFF
TRBV4-3	NA	TRBJ2-7	NA	TGCGCCAGCAGCCAAGTTTGGCAGGGTTCCTACGAGCAGTACTTC	CASSQVWQGSYEQYF
TRBV5-4	TRBD1	TRBJ2-7	NA	TGTGCCAGCAGCTCTGTACCGGGACAGGGAAATACCCGCGACTACGAGCAGTACTTC	CASSSVPGQGNTRDYEQYF
TRBV7-2	NA	TRBJ2-3	NA	TGTGCCAGCAGCTTAGAGGTCGGGGTCAGCTTCACAGATACGCAGTATTTT	CASSLEVGVSFTDTQYF
TRBV27	TRBD1	TRBJ2-3	few	TGTGCCAGCAAAACAGGGGATCGGGATACGCAGTATTTT	CASKTGDRDTQYF
TRBV5-6	TRBD1	TRBJ1-6	once	TGTGCCAGCAGCTTGGGTCCTCTTTTACAGGGGTCTAATTCACCCCTCCACTTT	CASSLGPLLQGSNSPLHF
TRBV27	TRBD1	TRBJ1-5	few	TGTGCCAGCAGGGCAGGGGGCATGGGTCAGCCCCAGCATTTT	CASRAGGMGQPQHF
TRBV28	TRBD1	TRBJ1-2	NA	TGTGCCAGCAGTTTAAGACCAGGGGGCGACTATGGCTACACCTTC	CASSLRPGGDYGYTF
TRBV9	NA	TRBJ1-1	NA	TGTGCCAGCAGCGTCGCGGGGAACACTGAAGCTTTCTTT	CASSVAGNTEAFF
TRBV13	NA	TRBJ2-6	NA	TGTGCCAGCAGCGAAAACGGGATAGCTGGGGCCAACGTCCTGACTTTC	CASSENGIAGANVLTF
TRBV19	NA	TRBJ1-1	NA	TGTGCCAGTAGTGAACGCCAGGGTTTTGGGGCTTTCTTT	CASSERQGFGAFF
TRBV7-6	NA	TRBJ2-7	NA	TGTGCCAGCAGCTTAGCCGCAGGGACTGGCTACGAGCAGTACTTC	CASSLAAGTGYEQYF
TRBV6-1	NA	TRBJ1-2	once	TGTGCCAGCAGTCATACAGGGATACATGGCTACACCTTC	CASSHTGIHGYTF
TRBV28	NA	TRBJ1-4	NA	TGTGCCAGCAGTTGGAGGCTGCCCAGAGAGGAAAAACTGTTTTTT	CASSWRLPREEKLFF
TRBV30	NA	TRBJ1-4	NA	TGTGCCTGGAGTGGGGGTTCTTCGGGAGAAAAACTGTTTTTT	CAWSGGSSGEKLFF
TRBV19	NA	TRBJ1-6	NA	TGTGCCAGTAGAGTCGGGGTTCTCTCACCCCTCCACTTT	CASRVGVLSPLHF
TRBV7-2	NA	TRBJ1-2	NA	TGTGCCAGCAGCTTCAACTTATATGGCTACACCTTC	CASSFNLYGYTF
TRBV7-2	TRBD2	TRBJ2-7	NA	TGTGCCAGCAGCCAGGGGACTAGTCACGAGCAGTACTTC	CASSQGTSHEQYF
TRBV9	TRBD2	TRBJ2-5	NA	TGTGCCAGCAGCCTAACTAGCGCCCAAGAGACCCAGTACTTC	CASSLTSAQETQYF
TRBV28	TRBD1	TRBJ1-1	NA	TGTGCCAGCAGCCTGGACAGGGCCGACACTGAAGCTTTCTTT	CASSLDRADTEAFF
TRBV5-4	NA	TRBJ2-1	NA	TGTGCCAGCAGCTCCCCTCGCGGGCAGAGTGACTACAATGAGCAGTTCTTC	CASSSPRGQSDYNEQFF
TRBV7-3	TRBD2	TRBJ2-1	NA	TGTGCCAGCAGCGAAATCGTAGCGGGAGGGATTGAGCAGTTCTTC	CASSEIVAGGIEQFF
TRBV30	NA	TRBJ1-4	NA	TGTGCCTGGAGCGGTGATGCTAATGAAAAACTGTTTTTT	CAWSGDANEKLFF
TRBV6-4	NA	TRBJ2-1	NA	TGTGCCAGCAGTGTTTCCGGGAGCTATGAGCAGTTCTTC	CASSVSGSYEQFF
TRBV4-3	NA	TRBJ2-1	NA	TGCGCCAGCAGCCAAGGGACCACCGGGGGCAATGAGCAGTTCTTC	CASSQGTTGGNEQFF
TRBV7-6	TRBD2	TRBJ2-5	once	TGTGCCAGCAGCTTAGACATACTAGCGGGGGACAAAGAGACCCAGTACTTC	CASSLDILAGDKETQYF
TRBV28	NA	TRBJ2-1	NA	TGTGCCAGCAGTTTACCAGGGGGGAAATATGAGCAGTTCTTC	CASSLPGGKYEQFF
TRBV7-2	TRBD1	TRBJ2-7	NA	TGTGCCAGCAGCCTGTACCGGGACAGGGCCTACGAGCAGTACTTC	CASSLYRDRAYEQYF
TRBV28	TRBD1	TRBJ1-6	NA	TGTGCCAGCAGGAGGCGGGACAGCTATAATTCACCCCTCCACTTT	CASRRRDSYNSPLHF
TRBV29-1	TRBD1	TRBJ2-3	NA	TGCAGCGGTTCGGGGACAGGGCACACAGATACGCAGTATTTT	CSGSGTGHTDTQYF
TRBV9	NA	TRBJ2-7	NA	TGTGCCAGCAGCGACGAGGCTGGGTCCAGCTCCTACGAGCAGTACTTC	CASSDEAGSSSYEQYF
TRBV5-1	NA	TRBJ2-5	once	TGCGCCAGCAGCTTGGGTGGAGGAGAGACCCAGTACTTC	CASSLGGGETQYF
TRBV6-5	NA	TRBJ1-6	NA	TGTGCCAGCAGCCCTAGCATTAGGAATTCACCCCTCCACTTT	CASSPSIRNSPLHF
TRBV7-9	NA	TRBJ1-2	NA	TGTGCCAGCAGCTTAACCTCCGGAGCTAACTATGGCTACACCTTC	CASSLTSGANYGYTF
TRBV6-1	NA	TRBJ2-7	NA	TGTGCCAGCAGTGAAGCTGGGCCCGAGACAGTCTACGAGCAGTACTTC	CASSEAGPETVYEQYF
TRBV6-6	NA	TRBJ2-7	NA	TGTGCCAGCAGCTTCCCGGACACGGCGCGCTACGAGCAGTACTTC	CASSFPDTARYEQYF
TRBV5-4	TRBD2	TRBJ2-7	once	TGTGCCAGCAGCGGTGGTTCTAGCGGCACCTACGAGCAGTACTTC	CASSGGSSGTYEQYF
TRBV14	NA	TRBJ1-3	NA	TGTGCCAGCAGCAACGCCAGAAGAAGCTCTGGAAACACCATATATTTT	CASSNARRSSGNTIYF
TRBV30	NA	TRBJ2-5	NA	TGTGCCTGGAGCACCTTTGGGGGGACAGTCCAAGAGACCCAGTACTTC	CAWSTFGGTVQETQYF
TRBV15	NA	TRBJ2-5	NA	TGTGCCACCAGCAGAGTCAGACCCGGGGCCCAGTACTTC	CATSRVRPGAQYF
TRBV7-2	NA	TRBJ1-6	NA	TGTGCCAGCAGCCCGAATAGCGGGAATTCACCCCTCCACTTT	CASSPNSGNSPLHF
TRBV10-3	NA	TRBJ1-5	NA	TGTGCCATCAGTGAGTCGGTACTGTCCAATCAGCCCCAGCATTTT	CAISESVLSNQPQHF